This TCR beta chain originates from a study of blood T cells in healthy people across ages. A J-beta primer mix and a sample-barcoded 5' primer were used in a second PCR of roughly 7 to 12 cycles. A tag from a template-switch adaptor with 12 random nucleotides marked each cDNA molecule. One entry per CDR3 protein, called by TCRdb with MiXCR from the 5' RACE reads. The table shows fewer than 800,000 distinct CDR3 sequences, with roughly 50% occurring only once. The germline gives CDR1 SNHLY, CDR2 FYNNEI. This CDR3 region has 11 residues. V shed 7 bases and J shed 12 bases, with 15 bases lying between them.

The V call is TRBV2, the J call TRBJ1-1, with unresolved D. Sequenced sample: blood. The receptor was isolated from a woman aged 55-75 years in good health. As DNA, the CDR3 is TGTGCCAGCACTGGAGGAGTCCAGACTTTCTTT. Protein: CASTGGVQTFF.